The 5 T cell receptor beta chains reported below all come from one sample, sequenced in a study of T cell responses to AZD1222 COVID-19 vaccine. This table comes from immunoSEQ multiplex PCR, and its TCRdb copy is limited to in-frame clones, with some not included. Found here are approximately 130,000 clones, over 85% of them singletons; the top ten hold 0.85% to 0.95%. The source was peripheral blood, collected on day 0 of AZD1222 vaccination. The origin of the receptors is an adult in good health.

The chain has TRBV7-7 and TRBJ2-5; 9 positions agree with TRBD2. J lost 0 bases, V lost 5 bases, and 10 bases had no gene match. Germline CDR1 and CDR2: SSHAT and FNYEAQ (reference sequence). The CDR3 has 17 residues. CDR3 loop: CASSPMVGLAYQETQYF. In DNA form, the CDR3 reads TGTGCCAGCAGCCCGATGGTTGGACTAGCGTACCAAGAGACCCAGTACTTC. Full variable domain (outside the CDR3, taken from reference TRBV7-7 and TRBJ2-5): GAGVSQSPRYKVTKRGQDVTLRCDPISSHATLYWYQQALGQGPEFLTYFNYEAQPDKSGLPSDRFSAERPEGSISTLTIQRTEQRDSAMYRCASSPMVGLAYQETQYFGPGTRLLVL.

There are a few counts of this clone. The chain recombines TRBV10-3 with TRBJ1-1, with TRBD1 matching over 7 bases. Germline lookup yields CDR1 ENHRY and CDR2 SYGVKD. The CDR3 covers 15 residues. J gave up 0 bases and V 6 bases, and 7 bases lay outside the gene matches. DNA of the CDR3: TGTGCCATCAGCGAACAGACAGGGATGAACACTGAAGCTTTCTTT. Translation: CAISEQTGMNTEAFF.

The chain recombines TRBV5-1 with TRBJ1-2; no clear D gene. This CDR3 comprises 15 residues. Germline V gene sequence: CDR1 SGHRS, CDR2 YFSETQ. V lost 0 bases to trimming and J lost 6 bases, with 15 bases between them. In nucleotides, the CDR3 is TGCGCCAGCAGCTTGGCCACCACCGGCAAGAATGGCTACACCTTC. As protein: CASSLATTGKNGYTF.

This chain's CDR3 is CASSPREGRYGYTF. CDR3 coding DNA: TGCGCCAGCAGCCCCCGGGAAGGGAGGTATGGCTACACCTTC. The chain links TRBV4-1 to TRBJ1-2; no firm D call. The CDR3 has 14 amino acids. V was shortened by 4 bases and J by 5 bases, with 14 bases between the two germline ends. CDR1 MGHRA and CDR2 YSYEKL come from the germline V gene.

The V and J genes are TRBV7-3 and TRBJ1-1, with 9 bases aligning to TRBD1. The CDR3 extends over 14 amino acids. Germline-derived CDR1 and CDR2 are SGHTA and FQGTGA. V lost 5 bases and J lost 5; bases outside the gene matches: 6. CDR3 nucleotides: TGTGCCAGCAGCCCCGGGACAGGGAGTACTGAAGCTTTCTTT. Translating gives CASSPGTGSTEAFF. Full variable domain (rest looked up from reference TRBV7-3 and TRBJ1-1): GAGVSQTPSNKVTEKGKYVELRCDPISGHTALYWYRQSLGQGPEFLIYFQGTGAADDSGLPNDRFFAVRPEGSVSTLKIQRTERGDSAVYLCASSPGTGSTEAFFGQGTRLTVV.